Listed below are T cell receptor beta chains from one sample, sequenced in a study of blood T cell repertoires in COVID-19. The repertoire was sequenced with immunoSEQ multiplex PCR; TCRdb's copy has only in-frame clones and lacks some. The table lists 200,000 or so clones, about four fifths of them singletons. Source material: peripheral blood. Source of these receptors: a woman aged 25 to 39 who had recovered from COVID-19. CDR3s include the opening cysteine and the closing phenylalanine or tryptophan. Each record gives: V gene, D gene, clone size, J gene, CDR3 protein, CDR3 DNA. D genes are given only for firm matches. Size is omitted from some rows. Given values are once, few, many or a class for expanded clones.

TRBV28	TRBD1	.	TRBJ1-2	CASSSLRDSYGYTF	TGTGCCAGCAGTTCCCTCCGGGACAGCTATGGCTACACCTTC
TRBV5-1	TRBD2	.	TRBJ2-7	CASRGLANSYEQYF	TGCGCCAGCAGGGGACTAGCGAATTCCTACGAGCAGTACTTC
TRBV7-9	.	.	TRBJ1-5	CASSLGGGGEPQHF	TGTGCCAGCAGCTTAGGTGGCGGGGGCGAGCCCCAGCATTTT
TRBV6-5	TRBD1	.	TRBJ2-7	CASTSGQGTYEQYF	TGTGCCAGCACCTCGGGACAGGGGACCTACGAGCAGTACTTC
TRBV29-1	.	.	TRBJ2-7	CSVVGGTSYEQYF	TGCAGCGTTGTTGGCGGAACCTCCTACGAGCAGTACTTC
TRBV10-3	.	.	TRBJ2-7	CAISESMASSYEQYF	TGTGCCATCAGTGAGTCAATGGCTAGCTCTTACGAGCAGTACTTC
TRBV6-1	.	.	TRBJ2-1	CASSHRATYNEQFF	TGTGCCAGCAGTCACAGGGCAACCTACAATGAGCAGTTCTTC
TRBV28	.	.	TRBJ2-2	CASSLESLTGELFF	TGTGCCAGCAGTTTGGAGTCCCTTACCGGGGAGCTGTTTTTT
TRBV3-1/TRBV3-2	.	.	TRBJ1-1	CASSQPTLGRAEAFF	TGTGCCAGCAGCCAACCTACTCTCGGGCGGGCTGAAGCTTTCTTT
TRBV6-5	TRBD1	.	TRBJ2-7	CASSSGGSYEQYF	TGTGCCAGCAGCTCAGGGGGCTCCTACGAGCAGTACTTC
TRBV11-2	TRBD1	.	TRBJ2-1	CASSTPRGLWFF	TGTGCCAGCAGCACACCCAGGGGGCTCTGGTTCTTC
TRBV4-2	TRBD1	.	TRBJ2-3	CASSGQDKVVDTQYF	TGTGCCAGCAGTGGACAGGATAAGGTTGTAGATACGCAGTATTTT
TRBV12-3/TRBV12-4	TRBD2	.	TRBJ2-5	CASSAAGVETQYF	TGTGCCAGCAGCGCAGCGGGAGTTGAGACCCAGTACTTC
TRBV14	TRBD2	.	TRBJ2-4	CASSQAPFMTSGKDIQYF	TGTGCCAGCAGCCAAGCCCCCTTCATGACTAGCGGGAAGGACATTCAGTACTTC
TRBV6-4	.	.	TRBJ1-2	CASSDSMGLGGYTF	TGTGCCAGCAGTGACTCGATGGGACTCGGGGGCTACACCTTC
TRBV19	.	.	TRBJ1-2	CASSIAGQSYGYTF	TGTGCCAGTAGTATAGCTGGACAGTCCTATGGCTACACCTTC
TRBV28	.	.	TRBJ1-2	CASSDRYGYTF	TGTGCCAGCAGTGACAGATATGGCTACACCTTC
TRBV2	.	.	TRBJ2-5	CASNRARETQYF	TGTGCCAGCAACAGGGCGAGGGAGACCCAGTACTTC
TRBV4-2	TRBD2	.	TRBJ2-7	CASSQDGTSSNSYEQYF	TGTGCCAGCAGCCAAGACGGGACTAGCAGTAACAGCTACGAGCAGTACTTC
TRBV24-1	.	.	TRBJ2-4	CATSVGDIQYF	TGTGCCACCAGTGTCGGGGACATTCAGTACTTC
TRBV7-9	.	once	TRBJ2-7	CASSSTQGPHEQYF	TGTGCCAGCAGCTCCACACAGGGACCGCACGAGCAGTACTTC
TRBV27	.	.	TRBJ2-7	CASSDRRALGSEQYF	TGTGCCAGCAGTGACCGGAGGGCCCTCGGCAGCGAGCAGTACTTC
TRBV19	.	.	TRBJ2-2	CASSQEPPHGELFF	TGTGCCAGTAGTCAAGAACCCCCACACGGGGAGCTGTTTTTT
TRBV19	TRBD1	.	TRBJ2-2	CASSLGQDFGELFF	TGTGCCAGTAGTCTCGGACAGGACTTCGGGGAGCTGTTTTTT
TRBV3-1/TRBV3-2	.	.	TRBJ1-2	CASSQVIADGYTF	TGTGCCAGCAGCCAAGTAATAGCAGATGGCTACACCTTC
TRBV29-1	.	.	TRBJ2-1	CSVPQGLNEQFF	TGCAGCGTTCCGCAGGGCCTCAATGAGCAGTTCTTC
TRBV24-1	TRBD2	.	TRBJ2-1	CATSAEAGVVNEQFF	TGTGCCACCAGTGCAGAAGCGGGAGTGGTAAATGAGCAGTTCTTC
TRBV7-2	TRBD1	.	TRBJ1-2	CASSEDRGPYGYTF	TGTGCCAGCAGCGAGGACAGGGGCCCGTATGGCTACACCTTC
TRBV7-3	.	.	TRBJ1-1	CASSPGITEVPEAFF	TGTGCCAGCAGTCCAGGTATTACGGAGGTTCCTGAAGCTTTCTTT
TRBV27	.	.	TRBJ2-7	CASSQEGVGDYEQYF	TGTGCCAGCAGCCAAGAGGGGGTCGGGGATTACGAGCAGTACTTC
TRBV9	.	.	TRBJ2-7	CASSVAYGGNYEQYF	TGTGCCAGCAGCGTAGCTTATGGCGGGAACTACGAGCAGTACTTC
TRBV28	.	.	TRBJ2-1	CASSLYGYYNEQFF	TGTGCCAGCAGTTTATACGGGTACTACAATGAGCAGTTCTTC
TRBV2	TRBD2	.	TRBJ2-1	CASKRAGGPSSYNEQFF	TGTGCCAGCAAAAGAGCGGGAGGACCTAGCTCCTACAATGAGCAGTTCTTC
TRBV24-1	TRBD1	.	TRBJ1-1	CATSDPRTGDTEAFF	TGTGCCACCAGTGATCCACGGACAGGGGACACTGAAGCTTTCTTT
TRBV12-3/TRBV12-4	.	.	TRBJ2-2	CASSLLVSGELFF	TGTGCCAGCAGTTTATTAGTTTCCGGGGAGCTGTTTTTT
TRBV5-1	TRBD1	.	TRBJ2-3	CASRRTGESTDTQYF	TGCGCCAGCAGAAGGACAGGGGAAAGCACAGATACGCAGTATTTT